This note documents a single T cell receptor beta chain sequence. Its antigen is unknown. Nothing much larger sits one base from this clone, and base qualities are not available. The CDR3 regions of human TCRbeta chains were subjected to immunosequencing. As for the authors' bioinformatics: Repertoire TCRs were checked for matches against a reference library of SARS-CoV-2-specific TCRs that had been generated using the MIRA antigen-specificity platform. Breadth was defined as the fraction of unique TCRs that were SARS-CoV-2-associated, and depth was defined as the fraction of total T cells that were SARS-CoV-2-associated. Using the MIRA data, each spike-specific TCR was assigned both to the spike region to which the TCR was reactive and to a CD4 or CD8 class. Log10-transformed breadth and depth values were compared by one-way ANOVA with Sidak's multiple comparisons tests. Imported from immuneACCESS, the table was reduced by TCRdb to in-frame sequences with V and J called. These copies leave out some clones; in studies compared against another copy, an unresolved V gene accounts for under half, and the cause of the remainder is not known. V and J calls and clone size come straight from that table; D and trimming were deduced from the DNA. Here the sample has about 130,000 clones; about 88% occur a single time. The ten largest account for 9.5% of the sample.

Per the publication, the time point label means: about 28 days (+/-7) after the second vaccine dose. AZD1222 recipients with second doses at about 4 weeks or about 12 weeks were pooled, because spike-specific TCR depth and breadth did not differ between schedules. Samples from vaccinated people were obtained from the UK trials COV001 and COV002, which included a single-blind randomized controlled phase 2/3 trial of AZD1222 (ChAdOx1 nCoV-19) in healthy adults. Trial participant PBMC samples were collected at day 0 and day 28 after the second dose for TCRbeta chain sequencing. This record belongs to a study of T cell responses to AZD1222 COVID-19 vaccine (dated by TCRdb to 2020 to 2023). With respect to the entire study: TCR sequencing was performed for 230 to 250 trial participants, of whom 200 to 210 were given two doses of AZD1222 and around 25 were given two doses of MenACWY control vaccine. Trial participants were enrolled into age subgroups of 18-55, 56-69 and 70-plus years, which contained approximately 150, 28 and 58 TCR-sequenced participants, respectively. The paper as a whole reports these results and caveats: Spike-specific TCR breadth and depth rose significantly after two AZD1222 doses compared with day 0 and with MenACWY recipients. The 56-69-year group was small, and its depth increase did not reach significance, likely because of low power. Participants were mostly white British and included more females than males, and it was suggested by the authors that clonal diversity may have been underestimated. Conclusions about previously exposed vaccinees were limited because only six or seven AZD1222 recipients were SARS-CoV-2 seropositive at baseline. Reportedly, close to half of the unique spike-specific TCRs recognized epitopes lying outside the regions that are mutated in the B.1.351 and B.1.1.7 variants. Vaccine-associated CD4 TCRs spanned the whole spike protein, with dominant responses in regions 160-218 and 743-854. Because no day 14 peak-response samples were available, the repertoires could be characterized only after the peak T cell response.

Its CDR3 holds 13 amino acids, cysteine through phenylalanine. CDR3 DNA only is kept here, 39 bases in frame from base 1. Reading the germline V gene gives CDR1 SGHRS and CDR2 YFSETQ. The V end gives up 6 bases and the J end 2 bases, leaving 4 bases in the junction not matched to a gene. In this chain, TRBV5-1 is recombined with TRBJ1-1; a stretch of 7 junction bases matches TRBD1. This sequence was found in an adult who received the AZD1222 COVID-19 vaccine. Here the sequenced sample was peripheral blood, taken 28 days after the second AZD1222 dose. CDR3 protein: CASKDRTNTEAFF. In nucleotide form, the sequence is TGCGCCAGCAAGGACAGGACTAACACTGAAGCTTTCTTT.